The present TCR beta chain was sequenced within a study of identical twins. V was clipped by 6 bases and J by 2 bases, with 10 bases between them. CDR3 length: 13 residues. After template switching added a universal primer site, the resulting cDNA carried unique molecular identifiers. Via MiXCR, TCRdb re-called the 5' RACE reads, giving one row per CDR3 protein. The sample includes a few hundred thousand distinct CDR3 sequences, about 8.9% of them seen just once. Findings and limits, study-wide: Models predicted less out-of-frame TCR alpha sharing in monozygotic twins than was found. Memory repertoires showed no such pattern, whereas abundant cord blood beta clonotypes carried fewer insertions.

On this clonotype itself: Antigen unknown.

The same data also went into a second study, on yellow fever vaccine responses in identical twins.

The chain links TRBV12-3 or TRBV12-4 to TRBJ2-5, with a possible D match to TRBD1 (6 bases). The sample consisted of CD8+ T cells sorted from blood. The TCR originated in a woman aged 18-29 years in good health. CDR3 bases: TGTGCCAGCAGGTTACAGGGACAAGAGACCCAGTACTTC. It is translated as CASRLQGQETQYF.